A single sample is the source of the 26 T cell receptor beta chains below, sequenced in a study of T cells after yellow fever vaccination. Via MiXCR, TCRdb re-called the 5' RACE reads, giving one row per CDR3 protein. The sample contains roughly 520,000 distinct CDR3 sequences, 20% to 25% of which appear only once. Sequenced here: PBMCs, sampled 21 days after the first yellow fever vaccination. All receptors come from a man younger than 30 who received the YFV17D yellow fever vaccine.

This clonotype has just one count. This sequence joins TRBV10-3 and TRBJ2-1; no reliable D call. V was pared by 1 base and J by 0 bases, with 7 bases between. The CDR3 runs 15 residues. Germline V gene data show CDR1 as ENHRY and CDR2 as SYGVKD. The CDR3 nucleotides read TGTGCCATCAGTGAGTTGATAGGCTCCTACAATGAGCAGTTCTTC. Translation: CAISELIGSYNEQFF.

This clonotype was seen ten or more times. This rearrangement joins TRBV7-2 to TRBJ2-7; 10 nucleotides match TRBD2. The CDR3 covers 14 residues. Unmatched junction bases numbered 7, after V lost 2 bases and J lost 9 bases. Looked up from germline, CDR1 is SGHTA and CDR2 is FQGNSA. The CDR3 bases are TGTGCCAGCAGCTTAAGAGCGGGGGGGCCGCGGCAGTACTTC. Translated: CASSLRAGGPRQYF.

The chain couples TRBV6-5 to TRBJ2-7; the D call may be TRBD1 or TRBD2 (5 bases each). Looked up from germline, CDR1 is MNHEY and CDR2 is SVGAGI. The CDR3 spans 15 residues. The V and J ends lost 2 bases and 5 bases respectively, with 16 bases between them. For the CDR3, the DNA is TGTGCCAGCAGTTACGGAAGGGGAGTGTCGGACGAGCAGTACTTC. As protein: CASSYGRGVSDEQYF.

This clonotype appeared a few times. V is TRBV5-4 and J is TRBJ2-5, with a possible D match to TRBD2 (6 bases). The CDR3 has 15 residues. V was pared by 5 bases and J by 1 base, with 15 bases between. Germline V gene data show CDR1 as SGHNT and CDR2 as YYREEE (reference sequence). The CDR3 spells CASSRSGIIQETQYF. As DNA, the CDR3 is TGTGCCAGCAGTCGTAGCGGAATTATCCAAGAGACCCAGTACTTC.

Comments on this clonotype: At one end, the junction sequence differs from germline, possibly due to a read error. This chain links TRBV29-1 with TRBJ2-7; 8 bases line up with TRBD1. The germline gives CDR1 SQVTM, CDR2 ANQGSEA. CDR3 size: 11 residues. The CDR3 protein is CSENRGFELYF. The CDR3 DNA is TGCAGCGAAAACAGGGGGTTTGAGCTGTACTTC.

The chain has TRBV19 and TRBJ1-1; weak D call: TRBD1 (5 bases). CDR1 is LNHDA, CDR2 SQIVND, per germline (reference sequence). Trimming removed 4 bases at V and 5 bases at J, with 11 bases between. The CDR3 extends over 13 amino acids. Written as DNA, the CDR3 is TGTGCCAGTAGTACTTGGGGGAGAACTGAAGCTTTCTTT. Amino acids: CASSTWGRTEAFF.

Only a few counts were recorded for this clonotype. The chain combines TRBV10-3 with TRBJ2-7; 9 bases map to TRBD1. This CDR3 is built from 14 residues. Germline V gives CDR1 ENHRY, CDR2 SYGVKD. Germline trimming cut 6 bases from V and 6 bases from J; bases unmatched to any gene: 9. Written as DNA, the CDR3 is TGTGCCATCAGCCGGGACAGGGACACTTCCGAGCAGTACTTC. This encodes CAISRDRDTSEQYF.

The gene calls are TRBV27 and TRBJ2-1, with 8 bases aligning to TRBD1. The germline V gene has CDR1 MNHEY and CDR2 SMNVEV (reference sequence). There are 15 residues in the CDR3. The junction had 6 bases not matched to a gene; V was cut back by 0 bases and J by 8 bases. The CDR3 is CASSLSGRGPHEQFF. The CDR3 nucleotides read TGTGCCAGCAGTTTATCTGGCAGGGGGCCCCATGAGCAGTTCTTC.

This chain links TRBV6-1 with TRBJ2-4, with D possibly matching TRBD2 (6 bases). The CDR3 is 15 residues long. The V end was cut by 5 bases, the J end by 7 bases, with 18 bases between. Germline V gives CDR1 MNHNS, CDR2 SASEGT. CDR3 residues: CASSHGGRGGNIQYF. In DNA, the CDR3 is TGTGCCAGCAGTCATGGGGGGAGAGGCGGGAACATTCAGTACTTC.

The chain employs TRBV6-5 and TRBJ2-7, with 11 bases that match TRBD1. Per the germline V gene, CDR1 is MNHEY and CDR2 is SVGAGI. The J segment lost 4 bases and the V segment lost 6 bases, leaving 5 bases of the junction unmatched. This CDR3 comprises 14 residues. CDR3 sequence: CASRPGTGGYEQYV. The DNA of the CDR3 is TGTGCCAGCAGACCCGGGACAGGGGGGTACGAGCAGTACGTC.

The chain employs TRBV15 and TRBJ1-1; tentative D call: TRBD1 (6 bases). The CDR3 runs to 14 residues. CDR1 is LNHNV and CDR2 is YYDKDF in the germline V gene (reference sequence). Trimming removed 2 bases at V and 3 bases at J, with 10 bases between. The CDR3 spells CATSRITGYTEAFF. CDR3 sequence (DNA): TGTGCCACCAGCAGAATCACAGGGTACACTGAAGCTTTCTTT.

The table lists this clonotype with a few counts. V and J are TRBV3-1 and TRBJ1-2; D is unclear. Trimming left V 5 bases short and J 8 bases short, with 18 bases between. This CDR3 contains 14 residues. The germline V gene has CDR1 LGHDT and CDR2 YNNKEL (reference sequence). CDR3 sequence: CASSSLAEVGGYTF. The CDR3 nucleotides read TGTGCCAGCAGCTCTTTGGCGGAAGTAGGAGGCTACACCTTC.

The chain links TRBV15 to TRBJ2-1; maybe TRBD2 (6 bases). This CDR3 comprises 15 residues. Trimming stripped 2 bases from V and 8 bases from J, with 16 bases between. CDR1 and CDR2 from the germline V gene are LNHNV and YYDKDF (reference sequence). CDR3 amino acids: CATSRIAVAIYEQFF. As DNA, the CDR3 is TGTGCCACCAGCAGAATAGCGGTAGCCATCTATGAGCAGTTCTTC.

V and J are TRBV6-5 and TRBJ2-5; 8 nucleotides align to TRBD1. CDR1 and CDR2 from the germline V gene are MNHEY and SVGAGI. V shed 0 bases and J 5 bases; nucleotides not matched to a gene: 8. The CDR3 sequence is 16 residues long. The CDR3 nucleotides are TGTGCCAGCAGTTACTCGCAGTCCAGGGGGCCCGAGACCCAGTACTTC. Translating gives CASSYSQSRGPETQYF.

This clonotype was detected once. This CDR3 is CSARAVLRGEQYF. In nucleotides, the CDR3 is TGCAGTGCTAGAGCGGTCCTGAGGGGAGAGCAGTACTTC. V is TRBV20-1 and J is TRBJ2-7; D is perhaps TRBD1 or TRBD2 (5 bases each). Germline values: CDR1 DFQATT, CDR2 SNEGSKA (reference sequence). V was cut by 1 base and J by 7 bases, with 14 bases left in between. The CDR3 spans 13 residues.

This chain links TRBV5-1 with TRBJ2-5, with 8 bases that match TRBD2. Unmatched junction bases numbered 5, after V lost 3 bases and J lost 4 bases. This CDR3 is built from 14 residues. The germline CDR1 and CDR2 sequences are SGHRS and YFSETQ. CDR3 region: CASSSVRGAETQYF. CDR3 bases: TGCGCCAGCAGCTCCGTGCGGGGGGCAGAGACCCAGTACTTC.

This clonotype was picked up a small number of times. The chain has TRBV20-1 and TRBJ1-5; a possible D gene is TRBD1 (5 bases). CDR1 is DFQATT and CDR2 is SNEGSKA in the germline V gene (reference sequence). With 5 bases removed from V and 5 bases from J, the gap between germline ends came to 16 bases. The CDR3 length is 14 residues. The CDR3 spells CSAHSGGGDQPQHF. The CDR3 nucleotides are TGCAGTGCTCACTCAGGCGGGGGGGATCAGCCCCAGCATTTT.

The genes are TRBV29-1 and TRBJ1-1; D unclear. V was pared by 7 bases and J by 1 base, with 13 bases between. The CDR3 runs to 13 residues. Looked up from germline, CDR1 is SQVTM and CDR2 is ANQGSEA. Here the CDR3 DNA reads TGCAGCGCCGATGACGGGGAGAACACTGAAGCTTTCTTT. Its protein product is CSADDGENTEAFF.

This chain uses TRBV4-1 with TRBJ2-3; a possible D gene is TRBD2 (5 bases). V lost 4 bases and J lost 3, with 23 bases in between. Germline CDR1 is MGHRA and CDR2 is YSYEKL. CDR3 size: 18 residues. In DNA form, the CDR3 reads TGCGCCAGCAGCCTATCCGGAGCAACTAGGAGTGGGACAGATACGCAGTATTTT. Translation: CASSLSGATRSGTDTQYF.

The rearrangement joins TRBV9 to TRBJ2-1; a weak D match, TRBD2 (6 bases). V dropped 4 bases and J dropped 6 bases, with 17 bases sitting between them. The germline V gene encodes CDR1 SGDLS and CDR2 YYNGEE. The CDR3 runs to 15 residues. The CDR3 loop reads CASSLSGEKPNEQFF. CDR3 sequence (DNA): TGTGCCAGCAGCCTTAGCGGAGAGAAGCCCAATGAGCAGTTCTTC.

J is TRBJ1-2 and V is TRBV30; no firm D call. Looked up from germline, CDR1 is GTSNPN and CDR2 is SVGIG (reference sequence). The V gene lost 3 bases and the J gene lost 3 bases, with 5 bases spanning the gap. This CDR3 region has 11 residues. CDR3 nucleotide sequence: TGTGCCTGGAGGCCCGACTATGGCTACACCTTC. Its translation: CAWRPDYGYTF.

This CDR3 reads CSARDRTGGINQPQHF. The CDR3 DNA reads as TGCAGTGCTAGAGATCGGACAGGGGGCATCAATCAGCCCCAGCATTTT. The rearrangement links TRBV20-1 to TRBJ1-5; 11 bases are a match to TRBD1. Losses at the gene ends were 0 bases for V and 3 bases for J; bases not matched to a gene: 4. The germline V gene encodes CDR1 DFQATT and CDR2 SNEGSKA (reference sequence). The CDR3 loop spans 16 amino acids.

This clonotype came up once. This CDR3 is missing its conserved last phenylalanine or tryptophan, likely due to a read error. The V gene is TRBV25-1, the J gene TRBJ2-3, with unresolved D. Trimming left V 3 bases short and J 4 bases short, with 8 bases between. Germline CDR1 reads MGHDK; CDR2 reads SYGVNS. The length of the CDR3 is 13 residues. The CDR3 sequence is CASSDPASDTQYS. CDR3 in DNA: TGTGCCAGCAGTGATCCAGCCTCAGATACGCAGTATTCT.

In DNA form, the CDR3 reads TGTGCCAGCAGTTACAGGGAAAGGATAGACACTGAAGCTTTCTTT. Amino acids: CASSYRERIDTEAFF. The chain carries TRBV6-5 and TRBJ1-1; no clear D. Trimming shortened V by 2 bases and J by 3 bases, and 13 bases separated the two germline ends. Germline V gene lookup returns CDR1 MNHEY and CDR2 SVGAGI. The CDR3 has 15 residues.

This clonotype has just a few counts. The chain joins TRBV4-3 to TRBJ1-6; TRBD1 is a possible D gene (5 bases). Germline V lookup: CDR1 LGHNA, CDR2 YSLEER. Trimming removed 3 bases at V and 0 bases at J, with 9 bases between. CDR3 size: 16 residues. The CDR3 sequence is CASSQRDYSYNSPLHF. The DNA of the CDR3 is TGCGCCAGCAGCCAGCGGGACTACTCCTATAATTCACCCCTCCACTTT.

The chain employs TRBV5-1 and TRBJ1-2, with TRBD1 matching 10 bases. Germline CDR1 is SGHRS and CDR2 is YFSETQ. This CDR3 region has 16 residues. The J segment lost 7 bases and the V segment lost 4 bases, leaving 13 bases of the junction unmatched. This CDR3 is CASSVGPPGQGFGYTF. Written as DNA, the CDR3 is TGCGCCAGCAGCGTGGGACCCCCGGGACAGGGGTTTGGCTACACCTTC. Complete variable domain (other parts from reference TRBV5-1 and TRBJ1-2): KAGVTQTPRYLIKTRGQQVTLSCSPISGHRSVSWYQQTPGQGLQFLFEYFSETQRNKGNFPGRFSGRQFSNSRSEMNVSTLELGDSALYLCASSVGPPGQGFGYTFGSGTRLTVV.